Sequencing of this TCR beta chain was carried out in a study of cytomegalovirus exposure and HLA in healthy donors. PCR employed 60 Vbeta and 13 Jbeta primers. As processed by the authors: Among the unique TCR beta chains that a later analysis counted, about 86 million in all, 10 million to 13 million were shared. The protocol was immunoSEQ multiplex PCR, while the TCRdb copy is restricted to in-frame clones and leaves out a portion. The DNA gave D and trimming, while V, J and clone size come from that table. Seen here are about 150,000 clones, about 76% observed once, and the top ten hold less than 5%. From germline, CDR1 is SGDLS and CDR2 YYNGEE. V was shortened by 0 bases and J by 9 bases, with 16 bases between the two germline ends. The CDR3 contains 15 residues. Study outcomes and limitations: Most TCR sequences were uncommon, yet certain public TCRs appeared in many donors. A highly shared variant cluster was judged a likely technical artifact. A list of 150 or so TCR beta chains associated with cytomegalovirus was given.

On this clone: Antigen specificity is unknown.

This sequence originates from a male donor in good health and CMV-seronegative. Sequencing used PBMCs. The rearrangement joins TRBV9 to TRBJ2-1; the D gene is possibly TRBD2 (7 bases). The CDR3 reads CASSVEVARGGEQFF. The CDR3 bases are TGTGCCAGCAGCGTAGAAGTGGCGAGGGGGGGTGAGCAGTTCTTC.